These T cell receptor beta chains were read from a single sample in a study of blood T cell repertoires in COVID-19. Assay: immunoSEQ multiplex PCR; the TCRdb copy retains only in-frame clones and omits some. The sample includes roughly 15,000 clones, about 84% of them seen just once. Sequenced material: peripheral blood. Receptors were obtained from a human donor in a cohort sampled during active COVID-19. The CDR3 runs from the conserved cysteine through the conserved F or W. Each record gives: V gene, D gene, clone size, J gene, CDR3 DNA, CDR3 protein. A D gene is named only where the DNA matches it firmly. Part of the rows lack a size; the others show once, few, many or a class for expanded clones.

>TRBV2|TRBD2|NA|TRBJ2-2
TGTGCCAGCAGTGAACTAGCGGGAGGAGGGACCGGGGAGCTGTTTTTT
CASSELAGGGTGELFF
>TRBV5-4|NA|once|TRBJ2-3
TGTGCCAGCAGCTTGGTTGGGGGCTCTAGCACAGATACGCAGTATTTT
CASSLVGGSSTDTQYF
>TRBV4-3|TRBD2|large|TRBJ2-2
TGCGCCACGGGAGCGGGAGGGAACACCGGGGAGCTGTTTTTT
CATGAGGNTGELFF
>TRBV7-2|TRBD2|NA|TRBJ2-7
TGTGCCAGCAGCCCACTAGCGGGAGTGAAGCACGAGCAGTACTTC
CASSPLAGVKHEQYF
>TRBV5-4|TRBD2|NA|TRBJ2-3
TGTGCCAGCAGCATGGGGACTAGCGGGATCACAGATACGCAGTATTTT
CASSMGTSGITDTQYF
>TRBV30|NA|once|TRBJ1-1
TGTGCCTGGAGCAGAAACACTGAAGCTTTCTTT
CAWSRNTEAFF
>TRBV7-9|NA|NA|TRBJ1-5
TGTGCCAGCAGCTTAGACAGGGAGCCTTATCAGCCCCAGCATTTT
CASSLDREPYQPQHF
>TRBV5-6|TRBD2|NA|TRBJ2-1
TGTGCCAGCAGCTTGGAGGTTGGGCTAGCGGGCCCTGAGCAGTTCTTC
CASSLEVGLAGPEQFF
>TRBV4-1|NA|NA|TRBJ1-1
TGCGCCAGCAGCCAAGATTCGGGGGGAAGCCTTAGGAACACTGAAGCTTTCTTT
CASSQDSGGSLRNTEAFF
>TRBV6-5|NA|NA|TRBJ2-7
TGTGCCAGCGTTACCGGGACACTCTACGAGCAGTACTTC
CASVTGTLYEQYF
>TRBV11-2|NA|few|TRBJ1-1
TGTGCCAGCAGCTTTCTCCCCCCCGGTCGGTTGAAAGCTTTCTTT
CASSFLPPGRLKAFF
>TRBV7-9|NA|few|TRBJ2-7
TGTGCCAGCAGCTTAGATGCGGAACTCTACGAGCAGTACTTC
CASSLDAELYEQYF
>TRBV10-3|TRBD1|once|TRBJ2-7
TGTGCCATCGGGGACAGCTCCTACGAGCAGTACTTC
CAIGDSSYEQYF
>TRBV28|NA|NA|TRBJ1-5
TGTGCCAGCAGTTACGGTCCTCGAGGGAATCAGCCCCAGCATTTT
CASSYGPRGNQPQHF
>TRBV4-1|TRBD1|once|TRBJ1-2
TGCGCCAGCAGCCCGGGACAGGAAAACTATGGCTACACCTTC
CASSPGQENYGYTF
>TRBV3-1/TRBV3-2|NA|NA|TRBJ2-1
TGTGCCAGCAGCCAAAGAGGCCAGTACAATGAGCAGTTCTTC
CASSQRGQYNEQFF
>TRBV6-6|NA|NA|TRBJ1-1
TGTGCCAGCAGTTACGAGTCTTCTGAAGCTTTCTTT
CASSYESSEAFF
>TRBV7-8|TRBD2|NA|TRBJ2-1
TGTGCCAGCAGCTTAGGAGGGAGGGCCTCATACAATGAGCAGTTCTTC
CASSLGGRASYNEQFF
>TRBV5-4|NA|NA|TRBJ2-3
TGTGCCAGCAGCTCTAGGGATACGCAGTATTTT
CASSSRDTQYF
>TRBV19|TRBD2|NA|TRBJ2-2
TGTGCCAGTAGTACACTAGCGGGCGGTTCAATGGGGGAGCTGTTTTTT
CASSTLAGGSMGELFF
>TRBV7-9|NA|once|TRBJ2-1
TGTGCCAGCAGCTTTAACCAGCGAGAATCCTTCTCCTACAATGAGCAGTTCTTC
CASSFNQRESFSYNEQFF
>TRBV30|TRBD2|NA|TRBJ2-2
TGTGCCTGGAGTTCCGGGACTAGAGACACCGGGGAGCTGTTTTTT
CAWSSGTRDTGELFF
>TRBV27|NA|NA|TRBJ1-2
TGTGCCAGCAGTACGGGACTTAACTATGGCTACACCTTC
CASSTGLNYGYTF
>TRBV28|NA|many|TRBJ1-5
TGTGCCAGCAGTCGGGTGGAGGATCAGCCCCAGCATTTT
CASSRVEDQPQHF
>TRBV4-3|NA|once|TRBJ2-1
TGCGCCAGCAGCCAATTAGGGGCTGAGCAGTTCTTC
CASSQLGAEQFF
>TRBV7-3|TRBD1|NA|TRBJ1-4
TGTGCCAGCAGCGCCGGACAGGGGGCTGCTGAAAAACTGTTTTTT
CASSAGQGAAEKLFF
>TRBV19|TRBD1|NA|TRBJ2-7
TGTGCCAGTAGTTTCTCCGGGACAGACGGATACGAGCAGTACTTC
CASSFSGTDGYEQYF
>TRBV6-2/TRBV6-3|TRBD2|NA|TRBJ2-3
TGTGCCAGCAGCCTGAGCGGGAGAACGGATACGCAGTATTTT
CASSLSGRTDTQYF
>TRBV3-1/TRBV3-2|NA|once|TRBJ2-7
TGTGCCAGCAGCCAAGAAGGGGACACCGGGACCGAGCAGTACTTC
CASSQEGDTGTEQYF
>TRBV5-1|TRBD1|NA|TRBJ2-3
TGCGCCAGCAACATACAGGGGGCATGGGATACGCAGTATTTT
CASNIQGAWDTQYF
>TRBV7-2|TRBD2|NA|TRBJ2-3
TGTGCCAGCAGCTCGTGGACTAGCCCGGGGGATACGCAGTATTTT
CASSSWTSPGDTQYF
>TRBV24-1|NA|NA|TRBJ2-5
TGTGCCACCACCCCGTTTGTCCCCGAGACCCAGTACTTC
CATTPFVPETQYF
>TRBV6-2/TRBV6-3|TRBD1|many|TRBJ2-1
TGTGCCAGCAGTTATCAGGGGACAGACAATGAGCAGTTCTTC
CASSYQGTDNEQFF
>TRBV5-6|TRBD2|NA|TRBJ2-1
TGTGCCAGCATCGGGACTAGCGGGAGGGCCTTAAGAGGTGAGCAGTTCTTC
CASIGTSGRALRGEQFF
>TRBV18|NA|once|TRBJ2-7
TGTGCCAGCCATCCAGGACTCTTGAGCTCCTACGAGCAGTACTTC
CASHPGLLSSYEQYF
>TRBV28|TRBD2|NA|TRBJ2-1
TGTGCCAGCAGTCCTACCCGAGGGACTAGCGGATACAATGAGCAGTTCTTC
CASSPTRGTSGYNEQFF
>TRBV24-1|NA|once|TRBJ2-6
TGTGCCACCAGTGCCCCAGGCACGAATGGTAACGTCCTGACTTTC
CATSAPGTNGNVLTF
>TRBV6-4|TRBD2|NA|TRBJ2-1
TGTGCCAGCAGTGAGTCCTTGGCGGGAGGTAGTGAGCAGTTCTTC
CASSESLAGGSEQFF
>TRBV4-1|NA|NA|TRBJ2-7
TGCGCCAGCAGCCAAGGGCCGGGACTGGCATCCTACGAGCAGTACTTC
CASSQGPGLASYEQYF
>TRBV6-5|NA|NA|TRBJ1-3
TGTGCCAGCAGTTACTCTGGCCGTGGAAACACCATATATTTT
CASSYSGRGNTIYF
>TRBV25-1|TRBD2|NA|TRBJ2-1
TGTGCCAGCAGTGAATATATTCTAGCGGGTGGGTTTGATGAGCAGTTCTTC
CASSEYILAGGFDEQFF
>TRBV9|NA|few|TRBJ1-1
TGTGCCAGCAGCCTCACAGCCAACACTGAAGCTTTCTTT
CASSLTANTEAFF
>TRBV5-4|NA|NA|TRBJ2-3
TGTGCCAGCAGCCCCCGAAGCGGGAGCACAGATACGCAGTATTTT
CASSPRSGSTDTQYF
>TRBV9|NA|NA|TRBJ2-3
TGTGCCAGCAGCGTAGTGGCGGGTCTGGGAGATACGCAGTATTTT
CASSVVAGLGDTQYF
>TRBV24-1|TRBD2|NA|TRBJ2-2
TGTGCCACCAGTGGCGTAAGCGGGGCGAACACCGGGGAGCTGTTTTTT
CATSGVSGANTGELFF
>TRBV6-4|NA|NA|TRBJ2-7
TGTGCCAGCAGCCCCGGGACTGACTCCTACGAGCAGTACTTC
CASSPGTDSYEQYF
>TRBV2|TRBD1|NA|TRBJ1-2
TGTGCCGCACTTGGAGGGACAGGGGATGGCTACACCTTC
CAALGGTGDGYTF
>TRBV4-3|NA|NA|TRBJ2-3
TGCGCCAGCAGCCAAGATCCCCCGCGGGTCGGGCTGACAGATACGCAGTATTTT
CASSQDPPRVGLTDTQYF
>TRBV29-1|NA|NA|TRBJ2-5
TGCAGCGTTGATTCGGTTAGCATGCGAGGAGGGGAGACCCAGTACTTC
CSVDSVSMRGGETQYF
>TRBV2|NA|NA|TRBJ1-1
TGTGCCAGCACCTTAGAAGGGGCAGTGAACACTGAAGCTTTCTTT
CASTLEGAVNTEAFF
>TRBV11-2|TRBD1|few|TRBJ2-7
TGTGCCAGCAGCTTAACGGACAGGGTGATCTCCTACGAGCAGTACTTC
CASSLTDRVISYEQYF
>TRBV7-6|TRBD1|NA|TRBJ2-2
TGTGCCAGCAGCTTTACGACAGGGACGAACACCGGGGAGCTGTTTTTT
CASSFTTGTNTGELFF
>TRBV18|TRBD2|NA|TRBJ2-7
TGTGCCAGCTCACCGATTGGGAGGGGACGCCTCTACGAGCAGTACTTC
CASSPIGRGRLYEQYF
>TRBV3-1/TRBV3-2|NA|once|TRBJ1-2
TGTGCCAGCAGCCAAGCCGGGAGGTCTTTCACCTTC
CASSQAGRSFTF
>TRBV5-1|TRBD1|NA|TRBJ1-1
TGCGCCAGCAGCTCTAGGACAGGGGGTTACACTGAAGCTTTCTTT
CASSSRTGGYTEAFF